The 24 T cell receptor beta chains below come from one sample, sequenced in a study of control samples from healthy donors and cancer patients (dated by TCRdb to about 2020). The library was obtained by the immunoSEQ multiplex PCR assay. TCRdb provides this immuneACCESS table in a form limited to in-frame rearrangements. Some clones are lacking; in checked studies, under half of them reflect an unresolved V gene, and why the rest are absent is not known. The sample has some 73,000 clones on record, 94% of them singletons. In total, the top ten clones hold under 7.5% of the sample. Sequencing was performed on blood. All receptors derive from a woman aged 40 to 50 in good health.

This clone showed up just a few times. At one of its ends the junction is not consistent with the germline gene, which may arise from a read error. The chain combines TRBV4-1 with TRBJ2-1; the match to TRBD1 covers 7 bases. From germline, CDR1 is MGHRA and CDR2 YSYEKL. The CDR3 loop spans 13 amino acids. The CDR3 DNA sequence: TGCGCCAGCAGCCCTCTTCCTGACAGGGAAATGCTCTTC. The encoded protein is CASSPLPDREMLF.

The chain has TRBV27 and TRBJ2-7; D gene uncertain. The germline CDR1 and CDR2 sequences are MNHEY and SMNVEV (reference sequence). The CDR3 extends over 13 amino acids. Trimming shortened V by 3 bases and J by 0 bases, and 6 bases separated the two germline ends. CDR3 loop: CASSFHSSYEQYF. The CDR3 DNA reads TGTGCCAGCAGTTTCCATAGCTCCTACGAGCAGTACTTC.

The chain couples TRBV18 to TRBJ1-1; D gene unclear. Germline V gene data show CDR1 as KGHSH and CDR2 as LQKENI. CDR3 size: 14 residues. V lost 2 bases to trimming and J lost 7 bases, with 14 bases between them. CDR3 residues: CASSPSGVMVEAFF. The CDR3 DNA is TGTGCCAGCTCACCAAGCGGGGTAATGGTTGAAGCTTTCTTT.

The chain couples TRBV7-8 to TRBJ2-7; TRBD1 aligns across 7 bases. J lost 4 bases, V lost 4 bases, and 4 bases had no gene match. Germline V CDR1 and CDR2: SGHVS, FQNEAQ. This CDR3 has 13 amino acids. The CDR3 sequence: CASSSTGAYEQYF. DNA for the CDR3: TGTGCCAGCAGCTCCACAGGGGCTTACGAGCAGTACTTC.

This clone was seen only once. DNA for the CDR3: TGTGCCAGCAGGGGTGGACAGGACACCGGGGAGCTGTTTTTT. Amino acids: CASRGGQDTGELFF. V and J are TRBV6-5 and TRBJ2-2, with TRBD1 matching over 7 bases. The CDR3 runs to 14 residues. The germline V gene has CDR1 MNHEY and CDR2 SVGAGI. Trimming cost V 6 bases and J 3 bases; bases outside gene matches: 4.

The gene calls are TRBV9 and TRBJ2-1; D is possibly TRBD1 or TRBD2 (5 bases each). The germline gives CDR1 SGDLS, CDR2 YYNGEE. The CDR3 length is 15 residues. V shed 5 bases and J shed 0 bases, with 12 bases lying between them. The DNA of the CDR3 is TGTGCCAGCAGACCGGCAGGGAGCTCCTACAATGAGCAGTTCTTC. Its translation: CASRPAGSSYNEQFF.

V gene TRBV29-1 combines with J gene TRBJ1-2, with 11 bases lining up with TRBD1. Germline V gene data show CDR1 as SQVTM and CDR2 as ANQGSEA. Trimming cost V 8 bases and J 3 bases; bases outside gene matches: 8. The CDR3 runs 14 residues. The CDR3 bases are TGCAGCTGTGGGACAGGGGGTGACGACTATGGCTACACCTTC. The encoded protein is CSCGTGGDDYGYTF.

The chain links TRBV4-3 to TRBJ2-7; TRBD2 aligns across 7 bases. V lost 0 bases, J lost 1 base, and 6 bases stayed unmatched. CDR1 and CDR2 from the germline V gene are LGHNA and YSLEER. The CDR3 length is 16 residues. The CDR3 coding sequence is TGCGCCAGCAGCCAAGAGGGAGGGATCGGGTCCTACGAGCAGTACTTC. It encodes CASSQEGGIGSYEQYF.

CDR3 in DNA: TGTGCCACCAGTGATTTTACCATACATGTAGCGGGGGGAAAGGGTGAGCAGTTCTTC. It specifies CATSDFTIHVAGGKGEQFF. V gene TRBV24-1 combines with J gene TRBJ2-1; 10 nucleotides line up with TRBD2. This CDR3 has 19 residues. With V trimmed by 1 base and J by 9 bases, 17 bases remained unmatched. CDR1 KGHDR and CDR2 SFDVKD come from the germline V gene.

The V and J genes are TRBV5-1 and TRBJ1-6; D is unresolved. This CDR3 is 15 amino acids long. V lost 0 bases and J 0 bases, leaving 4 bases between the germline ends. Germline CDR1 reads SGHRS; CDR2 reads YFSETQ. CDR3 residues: CASSLGRSYNSPLHF. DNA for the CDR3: TGCGCCAGCAGCTTGGGTCGCTCCTATAATTCACCCCTCCACTTT.

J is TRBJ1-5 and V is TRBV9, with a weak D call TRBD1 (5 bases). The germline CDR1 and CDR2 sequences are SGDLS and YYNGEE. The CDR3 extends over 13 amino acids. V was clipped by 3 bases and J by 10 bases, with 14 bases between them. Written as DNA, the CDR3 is TGTGCCAGCAGCGCCGAGACGAGGGGTCCCCAGCATTTT. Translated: CASSAETRGPQHF.

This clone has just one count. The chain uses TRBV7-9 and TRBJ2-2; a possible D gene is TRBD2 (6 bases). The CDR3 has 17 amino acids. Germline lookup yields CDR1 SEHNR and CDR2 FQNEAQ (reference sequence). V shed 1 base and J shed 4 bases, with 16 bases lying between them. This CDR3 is CASSLGTNVWGTGELFF. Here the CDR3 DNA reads TGTGCCAGCAGCTTAGGGACTAACGTTTGGGGCACCGGGGAGCTGTTTTTT. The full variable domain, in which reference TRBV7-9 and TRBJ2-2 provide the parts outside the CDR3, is DTGVSQNPRHKITKRGQNVTFRCDPISEHNRLYWYRQTLGQGPEFLTYFQNEAQLEKSRLLSDRFSAERPKGSFSTLEIQRTEQGDSAMYLCASSLGTNVWGTGELFFGEGSRLTVL.

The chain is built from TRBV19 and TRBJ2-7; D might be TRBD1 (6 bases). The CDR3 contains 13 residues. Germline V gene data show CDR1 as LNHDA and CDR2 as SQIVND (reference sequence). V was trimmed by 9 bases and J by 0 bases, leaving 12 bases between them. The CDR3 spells CARQQGSSYEQYF. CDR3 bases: TGTGCCAGACAGCAGGGGAGCTCCTACGAGCAGTACTTC.

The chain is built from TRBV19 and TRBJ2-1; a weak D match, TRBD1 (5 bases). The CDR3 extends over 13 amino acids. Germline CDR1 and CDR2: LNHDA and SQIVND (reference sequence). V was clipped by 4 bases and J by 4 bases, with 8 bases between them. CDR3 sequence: CASSKGPYNEQFF. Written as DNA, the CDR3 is TGTGCCAGTAGTAAGGGGCCATACAATGAGCAGTTCTTC.

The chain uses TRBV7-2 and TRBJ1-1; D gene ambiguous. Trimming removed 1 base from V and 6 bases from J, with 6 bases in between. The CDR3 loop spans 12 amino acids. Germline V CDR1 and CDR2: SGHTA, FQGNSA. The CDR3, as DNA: TGTGCCAGCAGCTTAGGTGGGCCTGAAGCTTTCTTT. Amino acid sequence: CASSLGGPEAFF. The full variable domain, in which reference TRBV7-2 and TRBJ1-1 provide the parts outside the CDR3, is GAGVSQSPSNKVTEKGKDVELRCDPISGHTALYWYRQSLGQGLEFLIYFQGNSAPDKSGLPSDRFSAERTGGSVSTLTIQRTQQEDSAVYLCASSLGGPEAFFGQGTRLTVV.

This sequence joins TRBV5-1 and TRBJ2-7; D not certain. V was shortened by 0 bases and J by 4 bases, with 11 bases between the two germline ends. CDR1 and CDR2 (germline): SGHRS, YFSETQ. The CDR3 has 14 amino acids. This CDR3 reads CASSLGSAFYEQYF. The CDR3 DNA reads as TGCGCCAGCAGCTTGGGTTCGGCGTTTTACGAGCAGTACTTC.

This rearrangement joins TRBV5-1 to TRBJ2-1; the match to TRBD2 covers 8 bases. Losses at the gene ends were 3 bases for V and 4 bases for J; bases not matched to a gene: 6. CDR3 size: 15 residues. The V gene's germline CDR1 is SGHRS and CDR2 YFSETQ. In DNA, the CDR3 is TGCGCCAGCAGCTCCGAGCGGGAGCCTTACAATGAGCAGTTCTTC. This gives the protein CASSSEREPYNEQFF.

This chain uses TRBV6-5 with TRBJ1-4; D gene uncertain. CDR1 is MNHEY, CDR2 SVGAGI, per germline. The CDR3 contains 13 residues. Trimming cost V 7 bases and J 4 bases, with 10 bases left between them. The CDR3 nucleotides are TGTGCCAGCACCCCTCGTCTTAATGAAAAACTGTTTTTT. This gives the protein CASTPRLNEKLFF.

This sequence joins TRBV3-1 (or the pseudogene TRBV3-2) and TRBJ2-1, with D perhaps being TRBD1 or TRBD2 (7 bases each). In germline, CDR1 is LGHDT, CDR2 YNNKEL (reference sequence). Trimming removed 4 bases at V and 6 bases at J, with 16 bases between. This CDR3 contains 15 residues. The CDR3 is CASSPNRGLLNEQFF. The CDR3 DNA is TGTGCCAGCAGCCCAAACAGGGGACTACTCAATGAGCAGTTCTTC.

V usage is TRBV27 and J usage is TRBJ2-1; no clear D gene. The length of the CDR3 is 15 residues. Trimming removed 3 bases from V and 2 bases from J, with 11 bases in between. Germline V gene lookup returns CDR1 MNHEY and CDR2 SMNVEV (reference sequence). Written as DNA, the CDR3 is TGTGCCAGCAGTTTGGTGCCGGCCGCCTACAATGAGCAGTTCTTC. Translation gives CASSLVPAAYNEQFF.

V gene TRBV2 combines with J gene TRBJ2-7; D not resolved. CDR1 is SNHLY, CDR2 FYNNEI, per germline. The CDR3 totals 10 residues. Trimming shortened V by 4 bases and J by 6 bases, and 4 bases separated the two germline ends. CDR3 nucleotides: TGTGCCAGCAGTGTTCTCGAGCAGTACTTC. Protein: CASSVLEQYF.

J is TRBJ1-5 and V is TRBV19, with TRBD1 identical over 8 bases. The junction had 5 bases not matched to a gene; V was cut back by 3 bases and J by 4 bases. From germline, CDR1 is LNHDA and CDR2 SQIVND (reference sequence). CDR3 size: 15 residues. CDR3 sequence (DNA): TGTGCCAGTAGTATTGGTGGACAGGGAAATCAGCCCCAGCATTTT. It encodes CASSIGGQGNQPQHF.

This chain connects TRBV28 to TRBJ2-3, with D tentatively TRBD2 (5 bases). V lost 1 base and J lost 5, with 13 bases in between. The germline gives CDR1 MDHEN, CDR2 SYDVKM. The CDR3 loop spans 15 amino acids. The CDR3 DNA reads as TGTGCCAGCAGTTTATTAGGAAGGGAGCAAGATACGCAGTATTTT. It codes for CASSLLGREQDTQYF.

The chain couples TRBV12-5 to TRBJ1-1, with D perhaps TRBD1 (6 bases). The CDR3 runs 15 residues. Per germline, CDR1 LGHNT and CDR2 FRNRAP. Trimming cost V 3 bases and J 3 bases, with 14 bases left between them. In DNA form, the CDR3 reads TGTGCTAGTGGTTTTGGCAGGGGCGCTGACACTGAAGCTTTCTTT. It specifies CASGFGRGADTEAFF.